Each of the 32 T cell receptor beta chains below was sequenced from the same sample in a study of blood T cells in healthy people across ages. The use of a sample-barcoded 5' primer and a J-beta primer mix characterized a second PCR of about 7 to 12 cycles. TCRdb passed the 5' RACE reads through MiXCR, listing each CDR3 protein once. The data contain under 2 million distinct CDR3 sequences, around 35% of them singletons. Sequencing used blood. These receptors originate from a woman in her 30s in good health.

The rearrangement joins TRBV5-1 to TRBJ2-2, with 13 bases that match TRBD2. The CDR3 length is 16 residues. V was clipped by 2 bases and J by 4 bases; unmatched bases: 2. Germline V gives CDR1 SGHRS, CDR2 YFSETQ. This CDR3 is CASSFTSGRVTGELFF. As DNA, the CDR3 is TGCGCCAGCAGCTTCACTAGCGGGAGGGTCACCGGGGAGCTGTTTTTT.

This chain joins TRBV7-9 and TRBJ1-5, with D tentatively TRBD1 (5 bases). This CDR3 comprises 16 residues. Germline V lookup: CDR1 SEHNR, CDR2 FQNEAQ (reference sequence). V was trimmed by 4 bases and J by 0 bases, leaving 13 bases between them. CDR3 loop: CASSSVSGASNQPQHF. CDR3 DNA: TGTGCCAGCAGCTCGGTATCCGGGGCTAGCAATCAGCCCCAGCATTTT.

This clonotype came up a few times. V is TRBV6-5 and J is TRBJ1-2; 8 bases map to TRBD1. V lost 2 bases and J lost 8; bases outside the gene matches: 7. The CDR3 spans 14 residues. In germline, CDR1 is MNHEY, CDR2 SVGAGI. The CDR3 bases are TGTGCCAGCAGTTACGGCGGACAGGGTTACGGCTACACCTTC. It specifies CASSYGGQGYGYTF.

Regarding this clonotype: An end of the junction differs from the germline gene, which may be a read error. This chain connects TRBV20-1 to TRBJ2-1; the match to TRBD2 covers 7 bases. Germline V gene data show CDR1 as DFQATT and CDR2 as SNEGSKA (reference sequence). The CDR3 extends over 14 amino acids. This CDR3 reads CSATPGTINNEQFF. CDR3 nucleotide sequence: TGTAGTGCTACGCCAGGGACTATAAACAATGAGCAGTTCTTC.

This chain connects TRBV5-4 to TRBJ2-1, with D perhaps matching TRBD2 (5 bases). Germline V gene sequence: CDR1 SGHNT, CDR2 YYREEE (reference sequence). CDR3 length: 17 amino acids. V was clipped by 4 bases and J by 0 bases, with 17 bases between them. CDR3 protein: CASSPGSGQSSYNEQFF. The CDR3 bases are TGTGCCAGCAGCCCGGGGTCTGGGCAGAGCTCCTACAATGAGCAGTTCTTC.

This chain joins TRBV3-1 and TRBJ2-1; 9 bases map to TRBD2. V lost 0 bases to trimming and J lost 0 bases; unmatched junction nucleotides: 12. This CDR3 spans 20 amino acids. Germline CDR1 and CDR2: LGHDT and YNNKEL (reference sequence). The CDR3 spells CASSQDQLVGRGGSYNEQFF. The CDR3 DNA reads TGTGCCAGCAGCCAAGATCAATTAGTGGGGCGGGGGGGCTCCTACAATGAGCAGTTCTTC.

The chain couples TRBV15 to TRBJ1-6, with 8 bases fitting TRBD1. CDR3 length equals 18 residues. From germline, CDR1 is LNHNV and CDR2 YYDKDF (reference sequence). J was trimmed by 4 bases and V by 0 bases; bases with no gene match: 8. The CDR3 here is CATSRDLGGTGYNSPLHF. In DNA, the CDR3 is TGTGCCACCAGCAGAGATTTAGGCGGGACAGGTTATAATTCACCCCTCCACTTT. Variable domain in full (rest from reference TRBV15 and TRBJ1-6): DAMVIQNPRYQVTQFGKPVTLSCSQTLNHNVMYWYQQKSSQAPKLLFHYYDKDFNNEADTPDNFQSRRPNTSFCFLDIRSPGLGDTAMYLCATSRDLGGTGYNSPLHFGNGTRLTVT.

The chain carries TRBV20-1 and TRBJ2-3, with D possibly matching TRBD2 (6 bases). Germline V gene sequence: CDR1 DFQATT, CDR2 SNEGSKA (reference sequence). The germline V and J ends were trimmed by 3 bases and 4 bases, with 14 bases remaining between them. The CDR3 loop spans 14 amino acids. Written as DNA, the CDR3 is TGCAGTGCTAGGGCTAGCGCACAGTCAGATACGCAGTATTTT. This translates into CSARASAQSDTQYF.

This clonotype was counted a few times. This chain links TRBV11-2 with TRBJ2-3; no clear D. The germline CDR1 and CDR2 sequences are SGHAT and FQNNGV. Trimming left V 3 bases short and J 11 bases short, with 18 bases between. This CDR3 region has 14 residues. CDR3 nucleotides: TGTGCCAGCAGCTTTGAATTTGGGTCGGACCGGCAGTATTTT. It yields the protein CASSFEFGSDRQYF.

This clonotype is a singleton in its sample. CDR3 loop: CASTLESSGRRVTQYF. CDR3 coding DNA: TGTGCCAGCACCCTTGAGTCTAGCGGGAGGAGGGTAACGCAGTATTTT. V usage is TRBV3-1 and J usage is TRBJ2-3, with 11 bases lining up with TRBD2. Germline loops: CDR1 LGHDT, CDR2 YNNKEL (reference sequence). The CDR3 sequence is 16 residues long. The V segment lost 7 bases and the J segment 9 bases; nucleotides outside the gene matches: 15.

This sequence joins TRBV27 and TRBJ2-1; the D gene is possibly TRBD2 (5 bases). V gave up 9 bases and J gave up 7 bases, with 16 bases separating them. The CDR3 runs to 13 residues. From germline, CDR1 is MNHEY and CDR2 SMNVEV (reference sequence). DNA for the CDR3: TGTGCCAGGTGGAGGAGAGGGAGTAATGAGCAGTTCTTC. Translation gives CARWRRGSNEQFF.

This clonotype appeared many times. CDR3 sequence (DNA): TGTGCCAGCAGTTGGGACAACTACGAGCAGTACTTC. Translating gives CASSWDNYEQYF. The chain carries TRBV27 and TRBJ2-7; D may be TRBD1 (6 bases). Germline loops: CDR1 MNHEY, CDR2 SMNVEV (reference sequence). Trimming took 4 bases from V and 3 from J, leaving 7 bases between them. CDR3 length: 12 amino acids.

This chain uses TRBV30 with TRBJ2-4; a possible D gene is TRBD2 (5 bases). Deletions cut 4 bases from V and 13 bases from J, with 17 bases between. Per the germline V gene, CDR1 is GTSNPN and CDR2 is SVGIG (reference sequence). The CDR3 loop spans 12 amino acids. This chain's CDR3 is CAWTSSREEQYF. The CDR3 nucleotides read TGTGCCTGGACCTCATCCCGGGAAGAGCAGTACTTC.

This clonotype was found a few times. The chain has TRBV4-2 and TRBJ1-6; a weak D match, TRBD1 (6 bases). The V gene's germline CDR1 is LGHNA and CDR2 YNFKEQ. The length of the CDR3 is 16 residues. V shed 1 base and J shed 5 bases, with 12 bases lying between them. This chain's CDR3 is CASSQVLSGDNSPLHF. The CDR3 DNA follows: TGTGCCAGCAGCCAAGTCTTGTCAGGGGATAATTCACCCCTCCACTTT.

This clonotype was detected a few times. The chain recombines TRBV27 with TRBJ2-7; TRBD1 matches at 10 bases. Germline-derived CDR1 and CDR2 are MNHEY and SMNVEV (reference sequence). The CDR3 loop spans 15 amino acids. After removal of 6 bases from V and 6 bases from J, the junction contained 11 bases not matched to a gene. CDR3 sequence: CASRGVGQGPGEQYF. CDR3 coding DNA: TGTGCCAGCAGAGGGGTGGGACAGGGGCCGGGCGAGCAGTACTTC.

V is TRBV2 and J is TRBJ2-7; 9 nucleotides agree with TRBD1. The V gene end was trimmed by 2 bases and the J gene end by 6 bases; junction bases not matched to a gene: 8. This CDR3 is 15 amino acids long. The germline V gene has CDR1 SNHLY and CDR2 FYNNEI. CDR3 sequence (DNA): TGTGCCAGCAGTGAACCCTCACAGGGGGCCATCGAGCAGTACTTC. Translation gives CASSEPSQGAIEQYF.

The CDR3 region is CASSLKNNEQYF. The CDR3, as DNA: TGTGCCAGCAGCCTTAAGAACAACGAGCAGTACTTC. The rearrangement links TRBV9 to TRBJ2-7; D unclear. Deletions cut 4 bases from V and 5 bases from J, with 10 bases between. This CDR3 has 12 amino acids. Germline V gene sequence: CDR1 SGDLS, CDR2 YYNGEE.

This chain connects TRBV12-3 or TRBV12-4 to TRBJ2-1, with TRBD2 matching 9 bases. V lost 5 bases and J lost 7; bases outside the gene matches: 15. The CDR3 has 17 residues. The CDR3 DNA sequence: TGTGCCAGCAGTAAGCGGCGGGGGGGAACGTTATATAATGAGCAGTTCTTC. Its translation: CASSKRRGGTLYNEQFF.

This clonotype was observed a few times. The V and J genes are TRBV6-1 and TRBJ2-1; D tentatively fits TRBD1 or TRBD2 (6 bases each). The V gene lost 10 bases and the J gene lost 7 bases, with 23 bases spanning the gap. The CDR3 runs to 15 residues. Per germline, CDR1 MNHNS and CDR2 SASEGT. The CDR3 here is CAILPRGGWQNEQFF. The CDR3 DNA reads TGTGCCATCCTACCCAGGGGAGGTTGGCAGAATGAGCAGTTCTTC.

This clonotype was found a few times. The chain employs TRBV7-2 and TRBJ2-5, with TRBD2 as a possible D gene (5 bases). CDR1 SGHTA and CDR2 FQGNSA come from the germline V gene. Trimming took off 5 bases at V and 11 bases at J, with 18 bases between the two ends. This CDR3 spans 13 amino acids. The CDR3 DNA follows: TGTGCCAGCAGCCATGGAGGTGCCGTGGAACAGTACTTC. As protein: CASSHGGAVEQYF.

This clonotype was detected a few times. The chain joins TRBV6-5 to TRBJ2-7; possibly TRBD1 for D (6 bases). Trimming took 2 bases from V and 2 from J, leaving 10 bases between them. The CDR3 is 14 residues long. Germline CDR1 and CDR2: MNHEY and SVGAGI. CDR3 protein: CASSYADSPYEQYF. Here the CDR3 DNA reads TGTGCCAGCAGTTACGCGGACAGTCCCTACGAGCAGTACTTC.

The rearrangement joins TRBV15 to TRBJ2-7, with D possibly matching TRBD1 (8 bases). The CDR3 contains 16 residues. Between the trimmed V and J ends, which lost 0 bases and 3 bases, there was a span of 15 bases. Germline V gene lookup returns CDR1 LNHNV and CDR2 YYDKDF (reference sequence). The CDR3 loop reads CATSRDLQGGFYEQYF. CDR3 DNA sequence: TGTGCCACCAGCAGAGATCTACAGGGGGGGTTCTACGAGCAGTACTTC.

The table lists this clonotype with a few counts. The V gene is TRBV6-6, the J gene TRBJ2-7; D is perhaps TRBD1 (5 bases). This CDR3 is 16 amino acids long. Germline CDR1 reads MNHNY; CDR2 reads SVGAGI (reference sequence). V was clipped by 5 bases and J by 2 bases, with 19 bases between them. The CDR3 sequence is CASSQTRTHVTYEQYF. CDR3 nucleotide sequence: TGTGCCAGCAGTCAAACTCGGACACATGTCACCTACGAGCAGTACTTC.

This clonotype showed up just once. The chain joins TRBV20-1 to TRBJ2-1; 15 bases are shared with TRBD2. This CDR3 region has 16 residues. Looked up from germline, CDR1 is DFQATT and CDR2 is SNEGSKA (reference sequence). The ends lost 3 bases at V and 10 bases at J; junction bases unmatched: 10. This chain's CDR3 is CSASAPGLAGGREQFF. CDR3 bases: TGCAGTGCTAGTGCACCGGGACTAGCGGGAGGTCGGGAGCAGTTCTTC.

V is TRBV2 and J is TRBJ2-7; 13 bases agree with TRBD2. This CDR3 has 16 residues. Germline V gives CDR1 SNHLY, CDR2 FYNNEI. Losses at the gene ends were 6 bases for V and 4 bases for J; bases not matched to a gene: 9. CDR3: CASRGGTSGISYEQYF. CDR3 DNA: TGTGCCAGCAGGGGAGGGACTAGCGGGATTTCTTACGAGCAGTACTTC.

The sample holds a few counts of this clonotype. The chain is built from TRBV28 and TRBJ2-5; tentatively, D is TRBD2 (6 bases). The end of the DNA aligns better with TRBJ2-7, so the J call may be wrong. The CDR3 totals 14 residues. Germline V gene lookup returns CDR1 MDHEN and CDR2 SYDVKM. CDR3 in amino acids: CASSPDGGVYEQYF. For the CDR3, the DNA is TGTGCCAGCAGTCCAGACGGGGGAGTCTACGAGCAGTACTTC.

The chain carries TRBV20-1 and TRBJ1-2; TRBD1 agrees at 10 bases. The germline CDR1 and CDR2 sequences are DFQATT and SNEGSKA (reference sequence). The CDR3 is made up of 17 amino acids. After removal of 6 bases from V and 3 bases from J, the junction contained 16 bases not matched to a gene. The CDR3 DNA follows: TGCAGTGCCAGATCCGGGACAGGGGTAGTAAGGGACTATGGCTACACCTTC. Encoded protein: CSARSGTGVVRDYGYTF.

The chain recombines TRBV20-1 with TRBJ2-7; 8 positions agree with TRBD2. There are 11 residues in the CDR3. With 3 bases clipped from V and 6 bases from J, the junction kept 1 base outside the gene matches. Germline CDR1 reads DFQATT; CDR2 reads SNEGSKA (reference sequence). For the CDR3, the DNA is TGCAGTGCTAGCGGGGGGGTCGAGCAGTACTTC. Residues: CSASGGVEQYF.

The chain joins TRBV4-1 to TRBJ2-1; 8 bases agree with TRBD2. Germline trimming cut 5 bases from V and 0 bases from J; bases unmatched to any gene: 12. The CDR3 spans 18 residues. Germline-derived CDR1 and CDR2 are MGHRA and YSYEKL. DNA of the CDR3: TGCGCCAGCAGCGACGAATACTCGGGGGGGCGCTCCTACAATGAGCAGTTCTTC. This gives the protein CASSDEYSGGRSYNEQFF.

V is TRBV19 and J is TRBJ2-7; a weak D match, TRBD2 (5 bases). V dropped 5 bases and J dropped 2 bases, with 10 bases sitting between them. The length of the CDR3 is 13 residues. CDR1 and CDR2 from the germline V gene are LNHDA and SQIVND (reference sequence). As DNA, the CDR3 is TGTGCCAGTAGTGAGGGATACCCCTACGAGCAGTACTTC. Its translation: CASSEGYPYEQYF.

This clonotype was seen a handful of times. This rearrangement joins TRBV6-6 to TRBJ2-6; D not resolved. V lost 7 bases, J lost 4 bases, and 14 bases lay in between. Germline V gene data show CDR1 as MNHNY and CDR2 as SVGAGI (reference sequence). This CDR3 is 15 amino acids long. The CDR3 sequence: CASTLSSSGANVLTF. The CDR3 DNA reads as TGTGCCAGCACCTTATCTTCGTCCGGGGCCAACGTCCTGACTTTC.

This clonotype was seen a handful of times. The chain combines TRBV20-1 with TRBJ1-2; unclear D gene. V was clipped by 2 bases and J by 2 bases, with 9 bases between them. The CDR3 sequence is 13 residues long. The germline gives CDR1 DFQATT, CDR2 SNEGSKA (reference sequence). The CDR3, as DNA: TGCAGTGCTAGAAGGCCGCCGAACTATGGCTACACCTTC. Encoded protein: CSARRPPNYGYTF.